This record concerns one T cell receptor beta chain sequence. Primers: 60 Vbeta forward and 13 Jbeta reverse. TCRdb's table, derived via immunoSEQ multiplex PCR, lists solely in-frame clones and lacks some. This table holds 110,000 to 150,000 clones, around 9.6% found once. This entry is derived from a study of cytomegalovirus exposure and HLA in healthy donors. Germline V lookup: CDR1 LNHDA, CDR2 SQIVND (reference sequence). V shed 0 bases, J shed 4 bases, and the junction held 13 bases outside the gene matches. The CDR3 has 18 amino acids. V gene TRBV19 combines with J gene TRBJ1-2; 8 bases line up with TRBD1. The clonotype originates from a male donor in good health and CMV-seronegative. The specimen was PBMCs. For the CDR3, the DNA is TGTGCCAGTAGTATAGATAAAAGTTCAGGGGGCGCAATCTATGGCTACACCTTC. Its protein product is CASSIDKSSGGAIYGYTF.